These T cell receptor beta chains were read from a single sample in a study of blood T cell repertoires in COVID-19. This table comes from immunoSEQ multiplex PCR, and its TCRdb copy is limited to in-frame clones, with some not included. The repertoire holds approximately 98,000 clones, with roughly 85% as singletons. The specimen sequenced was peripheral blood. These receptors originate from a human donor in a cohort sampled during active COVID-19. Each CDR3 is given with its conserved first and last residue.

>TRBV11-3|TRBJ1-1
CASSLRPRDGAFF
>TRBV14|TRBJ1-1
CASSPSPRIGAFF
>TRBV5-1|TRBJ2-2
CASSFRTGANTGELFF
>TRBV7-3|TRBJ2-2
CASSLGQGGRGELFF
>TRBV21-1|TRBJ1-4
CASSKGGQIATNEKLFF
>TRBV2|TRBJ2-7
CASKGLAVYEQYF
>TRBV11-2|TRBJ2-2
CASSLGQGGNTGELFF
>TRBV19|TRBJ1-5
CASSRPPGVGQPQHF
>TRBV7-8|TRBJ2-7
CASSPRGLSYEQYF
>TRBV7-8|TRBJ2-6
CASSPYGDSVPSGANVLTF
>TRBV6-5|TRBJ2-5
CASRPQGARETQYF
>TRBV15|TRBJ1-5
CATSREGDSNQPQHF
>TRBV15|TRBJ2-1
CATSRANGYNEQFF
>TRBV19|TRBJ2-1
CASRASGLTYNEQFF
>TRBV28|TRBJ2-7
CASSLPGGHSYEQYF
>TRBV3-1/TRBV3-2|TRBJ2-1
CASSQDLGYNEQFF